The 29 T cell receptor beta chains in this list originate from one sample, sequenced in a study of blood T cell repertoires in COVID-19. The assay was immunoSEQ multiplex PCR, and TCRdb's table has in-frame clones only and misses some. There are over 150,000 clones in the sample; about four fifths occur only once, and about 31% lies in the top ten. Sequenced: peripheral blood. Every receptor here comes from a woman aged 60-75 years with acute or convalescent COVID-19.

This sequence joins TRBV28 and TRBJ1-3; no clear D gene. This CDR3 contains 13 residues. With 5 bases removed from V and 4 bases from J, the gap between germline ends came to 9 bases. Germline lookup yields CDR1 MDHEN and CDR2 SYDVKM. This chain's CDR3 is CASSALWGNTIYF. In DNA, the CDR3 is TGTGCCAGCAGTGCGTTATGGGGAAACACCATATATTTT.

V usage is TRBV3-1 (or the pseudogene TRBV3-2) and J usage is TRBJ1-3; D is uncertain. Trimming removed 5 bases from V and 3 bases from J, with 14 bases in between. Germline CDR1 is LGHDT and CDR2 is YNNKEL (reference sequence). The CDR3 loop spans 15 amino acids. The CDR3 region is CASSAQRGNGNTIYF. In DNA form, the CDR3 reads TGTGCCAGCAGCGCCCAAAGAGGGAATGGAAACACCATATATTTT.

V is TRBV3-1 (or the pseudogene TRBV3-2) and J is TRBJ1-2; 7 nucleotides line up with TRBD1. Germline lookup yields CDR1 LGHDT and CDR2 YNNKEL (reference sequence). The CDR3 runs to 17 residues. With V trimmed by 4 bases and J by 3 bases, 14 bases remained unmatched. DNA of the CDR3: TGTGCCAGCAGCCCGACCCTGACAGGGCCCGAAGACTATGGCTACACCTTC. It is translated as CASSPTLTGPEDYGYTF.

The chain combines TRBV3-1 (or the pseudogene TRBV3-2) with TRBJ1-6; no reliable D call. Germline V gene sequence: CDR1 LGHDT, CDR2 YNNKEL (reference sequence). This CDR3 spans 16 amino acids. Trimming took 5 bases from V and 1 from J, leaving 12 bases between them. CDR3 protein: CASSAPRGSYNSPLHF. Written as DNA, the CDR3 is TGTGCCAGCAGCGCACCCCGGGGTTCCTATAATTCACCCCTCCACTTT.

J is TRBJ1-4 and V is TRBV19; TRBD1 might be the D (6 bases). This CDR3 is built from 14 residues. The germline V gene has CDR1 LNHDA and CDR2 SQIVND (reference sequence). The V end was cut by 5 bases, the J end by 0 bases, with 7 bases between. The CDR3 here is CASSEGATNEKLFF. The CDR3 coding sequence is TGTGCCAGTAGTGAGGGGGCAACTAATGAAAAACTGTTTTTT. Combining the CDR3 with reference TRBV19 and TRBJ1-4 gives the whole variable domain DGGITQSPKYLFRKEGQNVTLSCEQNLNHDAMYWYRQDPGQGLRLIYYSQIVNDFQKGDIAEGYSVSREKKESFPLTVTSAQKNPTAFYLCASSEGATNEKLFFGSGTQLSVL.

The gene calls are TRBV3-1 (or the pseudogene TRBV3-2) and TRBJ2-3; possibly TRBD1 for D (5 bases). V was pared by 1 base and J by 0 bases, with 8 bases between. This CDR3 contains 15 residues. Germline assignment: CDR1 LGHDT and CDR2 YNNKEL (reference sequence). The CDR3 region has the DNA TGTGCCAGCAGCCAAGTAGGGGAAAGCACAGATACGCAGTATTTT. Residues: CASSQVGESTDTQYF.

Only one count was recorded for this clone. The chain is built from TRBV19 and TRBJ2-6; possible D gene TRBD1, 5 bases. Trimming left V 3 bases short and J 2 bases short, with 14 bases between. This CDR3 spans 17 amino acids. Germline CDR1 is LNHDA and CDR2 is SQIVND (reference sequence). The CDR3 sequence is CASSISQGGTGANVLTF. In nucleotides, the CDR3 is TGTGCCAGTAGTATTAGTCAGGGTGGTACTGGGGCCAACGTCCTGACTTTC.

The chain couples TRBV2 to TRBJ2-3; D possibly corresponds to TRBD2 (6 bases). The ends were cut back, 2 bases at V and 15 bases at J, with 18 bases in the middle. The CDR3 totals 13 residues. The germline V gene has CDR1 SNHLY and CDR2 FYNNEI. CDR3 nucleotide sequence: TGTGCCAGCAGTGAATTTCAGGACTACTATCCATATTTT. Residues: CASSEFQDYYPYF.

The chain joins TRBV7-9 to TRBJ2-3; 8 nucleotides match TRBD1. CDR3 length: 13 amino acids. Trimming removed 6 bases from V and 4 bases from J; junction bases left unmatched: 3. Per the germline V gene, CDR1 is SEHNR and CDR2 is FQNEAQ (reference sequence). The CDR3 region is CASRTTGADTQYF. DNA for the CDR3: TGTGCCAGCAGGACGACAGGGGCAGATACGCAGTATTTT.

This sequence joins TRBV20-1 and TRBJ1-1; no reliable D call. This CDR3 contains 12 residues. Germline lookup yields CDR1 DFQATT and CDR2 SNEGSKA (reference sequence). V was pared by 3 bases and J by 1 base, with 6 bases between. CDR3 sequence: CSASLRNTEAFF. The CDR3 nucleotides read TGCAGTGCTAGTTTGCGGAACACTGAAGCTTTCTTT.

This chain uses TRBV6-5 with TRBJ1-1, with TRBD1 as a possible D gene (6 bases). The germline V gene encodes CDR1 MNHEY and CDR2 SVGAGI. The CDR3 consists of 13 residues. V lost 5 bases, J lost 4 bases, and 11 bases lay in between. CDR3 DNA sequence: TGTGCCAGCAGTATTGACAGGAGCACTGAAGCTTTCTTT. Protein: CASSIDRSTEAFF.

This chain uses TRBV19 with TRBJ1-3; D gene uncertain. Germline V gives CDR1 LNHDA, CDR2 SQIVND (reference sequence). Trimming took 7 bases from V and 0 from J, leaving 7 bases between them. CDR3 length: 13 amino acids. The CDR3 DNA reads as TGTGCCAGTACCCGCGACTCTGGAAACACCATATATTTT. This encodes CASTRDSGNTIYF.

The count of this clone is one. This chain links TRBV6-5 with TRBJ2-7, with a weak D call TRBD1 (5 bases). Germline CDR1 MNHEY, CDR2 SVGAGI. V lost 11 bases and J 0 bases, leaving 11 bases between the germline ends. The CDR3 runs 12 residues. CDR3 DNA: TGTGCCGCCCGCGACAGCTCCTACGAGCAGTACTTC. Its protein is CAARDSSYEQYF.

This rearrangement joins TRBV11-2 to TRBJ1-2; 7 positions match TRBD1. This CDR3 contains 14 residues. Germline loops: CDR1 SGHAT, CDR2 FQNNGV. Trimming at V came to 5 bases and at J to 4 bases, leaving 7 bases not matched to a gene. CDR3 amino acids: CASSGIGTAYGYTF. CDR3 nucleotide sequence: TGTGCCAGCAGCGGAATAGGGACAGCCTATGGCTACACCTTC. The full variable domain, in which reference TRBV11-2 and TRBJ1-2 provide the parts outside the CDR3, is EAGVAQSPRYKIIEKRQSVAFWCNPISGHATLYWYQQILGQGPKLLIQFQNNGVVDDSQLPKDRFSAERLKGVDSTLKIQPAKLEDSAVYLCASSGIGTAYGYTFGSGTRLTVV.

This clone was seen once. V and J are TRBV2 and TRBJ1-5; D is ambiguous. Germline V gene sequence: CDR1 SNHLY, CDR2 FYNNEI. V dropped 1 base and J dropped 8 bases, with 9 bases sitting between them. This CDR3 comprises 13 residues. This CDR3 reads CASSEVGEEPQHF. CDR3 bases: TGTGCCAGCAGTGAAGTCGGAGAGGAGCCCCAGCATTTT. The whole variable domain, remainder taken from reference TRBV2 and TRBJ1-5, is EPEVTQTPSHQVTQMGQEVILRCVPISNHLYFYWYRQILGQKVEFLVSFYNNEISEKSEIFDDQFSVERPDGSNFTLKIRSTKLEDSAMYFCASSEVGEEPQHFGDGTRLSIL.

Here the CDR3 reads CASSEAGRGSPQPQHF. As DNA, the CDR3 is TGTGCCAGCAGTGAGGCCGGCAGGGGGTCGCCTCAGCCCCAGCATTTT. The chain has TRBV2 and TRBJ1-5; 7 bases fit TRBD1. V was clipped by 3 bases and J by 6 bases; unmatched bases: 11. Germline V gene lookup returns CDR1 SNHLY and CDR2 FYNNEI. The length of the CDR3 is 16 residues.

J is TRBJ2-7 and V is TRBV5-1, with 7 bases fitting TRBD1. V trimming: 0 bases; J trimming: 6 bases; junction bases outside the gene matches: 3. The CDR3 spans 13 residues. CDR1 and CDR2 from the germline V gene are SGHRS and YFSETQ. CDR3 amino acids: CASSLGQGAEQYF. CDR3 sequence (DNA): TGCGCCAGCAGCTTGGGACAGGGAGCCGAGCAGTACTTC.

The CDR3 protein is CSASETGGIEKLFF. DNA for the CDR3: TGCAGTGCCAGTGAGACAGGGGGGATTGAAAAACTGTTTTTT. The rearrangement uses TRBV20-1 and TRBJ1-4; 9 bases match TRBD1. The V gene end was trimmed by 6 bases and the J gene end by 7 bases; junction bases not matched to a gene: 9. The CDR3 has 14 residues. Germline values: CDR1 DFQATT, CDR2 SNEGSKA (reference sequence).

The rearrangement uses TRBV30 and TRBJ1-2; possible D gene TRBD1, 6 bases. V was cut by 1 base and J by 12 bases, with 12 bases left in between. Germline V gives CDR1 GTSNPN, CDR2 SVGIG (reference sequence). The length of the CDR3 is 11 residues. CDR3 bases: TGTGCCTGGAGTGGTACAGGGTCACACACCTTC. Translated, it gives CAWSGTGSHTF.

This chain links TRBV2 with TRBJ1-6; TRBD1 matches at 7 bases. Trimming removed 6 bases from V and 7 bases from J; junction bases left unmatched: 9. CDR1 SNHLY and CDR2 FYNNEI come from the germline V gene. The CDR3 is 15 residues long. The CDR3 reads CASRKDRPANSPLHF. In DNA, the CDR3 is TGTGCCAGCAGGAAGGACAGGCCCGCAAATTCACCCCTCCACTTT.

The chain is built from TRBV19 and TRBJ1-1, with a possible D match to TRBD1 (5 bases). Per the germline V gene, CDR1 is LNHDA and CDR2 is SQIVND (reference sequence). CDR3 length: 14 residues. The V and J ends lost 7 bases and 0 bases respectively, with 12 bases between them. The DNA of the CDR3 is TGTGCCAGTACTGAGACAGTCCTGAACACTGAAGCTTTCTTT. The encoded protein is CASTETVLNTEAFF. Complete variable domain (other parts from reference TRBV19 and TRBJ1-1): DGGITQSPKYLFRKEGQNVTLSCEQNLNHDAMYWYRQDPGQGLRLIYYSQIVNDFQKGDIAEGYSVSREKKESFPLTVTSAQKNPTAFYLCASTETVLNTEAFFGQGTRLTVV.

The chain joins TRBV9 to TRBJ2-7, with 7 bases fitting TRBD1. Germline V lookup: CDR1 SGDLS, CDR2 YYNGEE. The CDR3 consists of 13 residues. The trim removed 4 bases at V and 6 bases at J, leaving 7 bases unmatched. CDR3 nucleotide sequence: TGTGCCAGCAGCCCCCGACAGGGCGGCGAGCAGTACGTC. Protein product: CASSPRQGGEQYV.

The V and J genes are TRBV30 and TRBJ2-2; no firm D call. The germline CDR1 and CDR2 sequences are GTSNPN and SVGIG (reference sequence). CDR3 length: 14 residues. V lost 2 bases and J 1 base, leaving 8 bases between the germline ends. CDR3 loop: CAWSSNGNTGELFF. In DNA, the CDR3 is TGTGCCTGGAGTAGTAACGGGAACACCGGGGAGCTGTTTTTT.

The chain joins TRBV19 to TRBJ1-5; D is unresolved. The CDR3 totals 15 residues. V lost 2 bases and J 2 bases, leaving 10 bases between the germline ends. Germline V lookup: CDR1 LNHDA, CDR2 SQIVND (reference sequence). CDR3 DNA sequence: TGTGCCAGTAGTATACAGATAATTGGCAATCAGCCCCAGCATTTT. This codes for CASSIQIIGNQPQHF.

In its sample, this clone was seen once. The chain employs TRBV5-1 and TRBJ2-5; D possibly corresponds to TRBD2 (7 bases). V was trimmed by 1 base and J by 3 bases, leaving 19 bases between them. Per germline, CDR1 SGHRS and CDR2 YFSETQ. CDR3 length: 17 residues. The CDR3 loop is CASSLTWRGGNKETQYF. The DNA for the CDR3 is TGCGCCAGCAGCTTGACCTGGAGGGGGGGAAATAAAGAGACCCAGTACTTC.

The V and J genes are TRBV7-3 and TRBJ1-1, with D unresolved. Germline values: CDR1 SGHTA, CDR2 FQGTGA. The CDR3 consists of 14 residues. Trimming took 5 bases from V and 3 from J, leaving 13 bases between them. Here the CDR3 reads CASSTDPQDTEAFF. DNA of the CDR3: TGTGCCAGCAGCACAGACCCACAAGACACTGAAGCTTTCTTT.

The J gene is TRBJ2-7, the V gene TRBV2; the match to TRBD2 covers 8 bases. CDR1 is SNHLY and CDR2 is FYNNEI in the germline V gene. CDR3 length: 14 amino acids. With V trimmed by 9 bases and J by 0 bases, 7 bases remained unmatched. This CDR3 reads CASKSGGVSYEQYF. Here the CDR3 DNA reads TGTGCCAGTAAAAGCGGGGGTGTCTCCTACGAGCAGTACTTC.

This clone was detected once. V is TRBV15 and J is TRBJ2-7; tentatively, D is TRBD1 (5 bases). In germline, CDR1 is LNHNV, CDR2 YYDKDF (reference sequence). With 3 bases removed from V and 1 base from J, the gap between germline ends came to 7 bases. The CDR3 is made up of 13 amino acids. The CDR3 nucleotides read TGTGCCACCAGCAGTCCAGGGTCCTACGAGCAGTACTTC. This gives the protein CATSSPGSYEQYF.

In this sample, this clone turned up a few times. This chain uses TRBV6-5 with TRBJ1-1; tentatively, D is TRBD1 (6 bases). This CDR3 contains 14 residues. Between the trimmed V and J ends, which lost 4 bases and 2 bases, there was a span of 11 bases. Per germline, CDR1 MNHEY and CDR2 SVGAGI. The CDR3 sequence: CASSSGQPNTEAFF. CDR3 sequence (DNA): TGTGCCAGCAGTTCCGGACAGCCTAACACTGAAGCTTTCTTT.